A selection of T cell receptor beta chains follows, all from one sample in a study of PD-1 blockade in classical Hodgkin lymphoma. Clones were sequenced by immunoSEQ multiplex PCR, and TCRdb holds only the in-frame ones, with some missing. In the table there are roughly 20,000 clones, 65% to 85% of which are singletons. The source material was peripheral blood mononuclear cells (PBMCs), sampled at baseline. Receptors were obtained from a human donor with classical Hodgkin lymphoma. Both conserved end residues are part of each CDR3. Fields, in order: V gene, clone size, D gene, J gene, CDR3 DNA, CDR3 protein. The D gene is left open where the match is weak. Size is omitted from some rows. Given values are once, few, many or a class for expanded clones.

V gene: TRBV27
clone size: -
D gene: -
J gene: TRBJ1-5
CDR3 DNA: TGTGCCAGCAGTTTTAAAGGGTCGGGCCAGCCCCAGCATTTT
CDR3 protein: CASSFKGSGQPQHF

V gene: TRBV6-4
clone size: -
D gene: -
J gene: TRBJ1-4
CDR3 DNA: TGTGCCAGCAGTGACTCGTCAGGGAATGAAAAACTGTTTTTT
CDR3 protein: CASSDSSGNEKLFF

V gene: TRBV11-2
clone size: -
D gene: -
J gene: TRBJ1-1
CDR3 DNA: TGTGCCAGCAGCTTAGGGGGGAACACTGAAGCTTTCTTT
CDR3 protein: CASSLGGNTEAFF

V gene: TRBV7-9
clone size: -
D gene: TRBD1
J gene: TRBJ2-3
CDR3 DNA: TGTGCCAGCAGCTCCGGGACAGGCACAGATACGCAGTATTTT
CDR3 protein: CASSSGTGTDTQYF

V gene: TRBV4-1
clone size: few
D gene: -
J gene: TRBJ1-2
CDR3 DNA: TGCGCCAGCAGCCAAGGGCGCGGCTACACCTTC
CDR3 protein: CASSQGRGYTF

V gene: TRBV5-1
clone size: -
D gene: TRBD1
J gene: TRBJ1-2
CDR3 DNA: TGCGCCAGCAGCCCTAGGGACAGCACCAACTATGGCTACACCTTC
CDR3 protein: CASSPRDSTNYGYTF

V gene: TRBV15
clone size: -
D gene: TRBD1
J gene: TRBJ2-7
CDR3 DNA: TGTGCCACCAGCAGAGTAGCCAGGGGGCGAGGCGAGCAGTACTTC
CDR3 protein: CATSRVARGRGEQYF

V gene: TRBV5-8
clone size: few
D gene: TRBD1
J gene: TRBJ2-7
CDR3 DNA: TGTGCCAGCAGCTATCCGACAGGGTTTCACGAGCAGTACTTC
CDR3 protein: CASSYPTGFHEQYF

V gene: TRBV5-1
clone size: -
D gene: TRBD2
J gene: TRBJ2-3
CDR3 DNA: TGCGCCAGCAGCTCGGGACTAGCGGGAGACACAGATACGCAGTATTTT
CDR3 protein: CASSSGLAGDTDTQYF

V gene: TRBV19
clone size: -
D gene: TRBD1
J gene: TRBJ2-7
CDR3 DNA: TGTGCCAGTAGTTCGAGGGCGGGCAGGGGGCGCGATAAGCCCTACGAGCAGTACTTC
CDR3 protein: CASSSRAGRGRDKPYEQYF

V gene: TRBV5-6
clone size: -
D gene: TRBD1
J gene: TRBJ1-1
CDR3 DNA: TGTGCCAGCAGCTTGACAGGGGGCACTGAAGCTTTCTTT
CDR3 protein: CASSLTGGTEAFF

V gene: TRBV6-6
clone size: -
D gene: TRBD2
J gene: TRBJ2-3
CDR3 DNA: TGTGCCGTCCCCCTCCTAGCGGGCGATACAGATACGCAGTATTTT
CDR3 protein: CAVPLLAGDTDTQYF

V gene: TRBV4-1
clone size: -
D gene: -
J gene: TRBJ2-7
CDR3 DNA: TGCGCCAGCAGCCAAGTAGTCCCCAGGAGCTCCTACGAGCAGTACTTC
CDR3 protein: CASSQVVPRSSYEQYF

V gene: TRBV6-5
clone size: -
D gene: -
J gene: TRBJ2-1
CDR3 DNA: TGTGCCAGCACTGAGGGGGGAATCCATGAGCAGTTCTTC
CDR3 protein: CASTEGGIHEQFF

V gene: TRBV7-9
clone size: -
D gene: -
J gene: TRBJ2-7
CDR3 DNA: TGTGCCAGCAGCTCAATGGGGGGCGAGCAGTACTTC
CDR3 protein: CASSSMGGEQYF

V gene: TRBV30
clone size: -
D gene: -
J gene: TRBJ2-6
CDR3 DNA: TGTGCCTGGAGTGTACTCGGATCTGGGGCCAACGTCCTGACTTTC
CDR3 protein: CAWSVLGSGANVLTF

V gene: TRBV7-9
clone size: -
D gene: -
J gene: TRBJ2-3
CDR3 DNA: TGTGCCAGCAGCCCCCCCGTAGGGAGCACAGATACGCAGTATTTT
CDR3 protein: CASSPPVGSTDTQYF

V gene: TRBV9
clone size: -
D gene: -
J gene: TRBJ1-4
CDR3 DNA: TGTGCCAGCAGCTCCCCGACCGGGACGGTTGATGAAAAACTGTTTTTT
CDR3 protein: CASSSPTGTVDEKLFF

V gene: TRBV7-9
clone size: -
D gene: -
J gene: TRBJ2-5
CDR3 DNA: TGTGCCAGCAGCTTAGCTCTTGGTTTCCAAGAGACCCAGTACTTC
CDR3 protein: CASSLALGFQETQYF

V gene: TRBV4-3
clone size: -
D gene: -
J gene: TRBJ2-1
CDR3 DNA: TGCGCCAGCAGCCAAGATATCCTCGCAAGGGAGCAGTTCTTC
CDR3 protein: CASSQDILAREQFF

V gene: TRBV11-2
clone size: -
D gene: -
J gene: TRBJ1-3
CDR3 DNA: TGTGCCAGCAGCGCTGGACGGACAGGAAACACCATATATTTT
CDR3 protein: CASSAGRTGNTIYF

V gene: TRBV4-2
clone size: -
D gene: -
J gene: TRBJ1-4
CDR3 DNA: TGTGCCAGCAGGCCGGATGGGCTAGTCGGCGATAATGAAAAACTGTTTTTT
CDR3 protein: CASRPDGLVGDNEKLFF

V gene: TRBV4-1
clone size: -
D gene: -
J gene: TRBJ2-6
CDR3 DNA: TGCGCCAGCAGCCAAGATGGGGCAACAGGGTCGCCATTGGGGGCCAACGTCCTGACTTTC
CDR3 protein: CASSQDGATGSPLGANVLTF

V gene: TRBV7-9
clone size: -
D gene: TRBD1
J gene: TRBJ2-3
CDR3 DNA: TGTGCCAGCAGCCCGGGACAGGGGGATCTAAATACGCAGTATTTT
CDR3 protein: CASSPGQGDLNTQYF

V gene: TRBV10-1
clone size: -
D gene: -
J gene: TRBJ1-5
CDR3 DNA: TGCGCCAGCAGTGAGGGGCGAGGCAATCAGCCCCAGCATTTT
CDR3 protein: CASSEGRGNQPQHF

V gene: TRBV10-3
clone size: few
D gene: -
J gene: TRBJ1-5
CDR3 DNA: TGTGCCATCAGTGACCCGGAGTTGGGCAGAGATCAGCCCCAGCATTTT
CDR3 protein: CAISDPELGRDQPQHF

V gene: TRBV19
clone size: -
D gene: -
J gene: TRBJ2-1
CDR3 DNA: TGTGCCAGTAGTATGGGGGCGGCCGGTGAGCAGTTCTTC
CDR3 protein: CASSMGAAGEQFF

V gene: TRBV27
clone size: -
D gene: -
J gene: TRBJ1-2
CDR3 DNA: TGTGCCAGCAGTTCCCGGGGGGCGGGGGCCCACTATGGCTACACCTTC
CDR3 protein: CASSSRGAGAHYGYTF

V gene: TRBV9
clone size: -
D gene: -
J gene: TRBJ2-4
CDR3 DNA: TGTGCCAGCAGCGTAGGAGGTTGGAACGACATTCAGTACTTC
CDR3 protein: CASSVGGWNDIQYF

V gene: TRBV7-8
clone size: -
D gene: -
J gene: TRBJ2-7
CDR3 DNA: TGTGCCAGCAGCTTAGTGGTGCAGGGCCCCTACGAGCAGTACTTC
CDR3 protein: CASSLVVQGPYEQYF

V gene: TRBV19
clone size: -
D gene: TRBD1
J gene: TRBJ1-5
CDR3 DNA: TGTGCCAGTAGTACGAGAGTGATAGGGGGGACAGGGGATCAGCCCCAGCATTTT
CDR3 protein: CASSTRVIGGTGDQPQHF

V gene: TRBV4-1
clone size: -
D gene: TRBD1
J gene: TRBJ2-7
CDR3 DNA: TGCGCCAGCAGCCCCGGGACAGGGACCTACGAGCAGTACTTC
CDR3 protein: CASSPGTGTYEQYF

V gene: TRBV14
clone size: -
D gene: -
J gene: TRBJ1-6
CDR3 DNA: TGTGCCAGCAGCCAAGATCGGGGGGCCCTCCACTTT
CDR3 protein: CASSQDRGALHF

V gene: TRBV2
clone size: -
D gene: -
J gene: TRBJ2-2
CDR3 DNA: TGTGCCAGCAGTGGGAAGGGGAGAAACACCGGGGAGCTGTTTTTT
CDR3 protein: CASSGKGRNTGELFF

V gene: TRBV27
clone size: -
D gene: TRBD2
J gene: TRBJ2-5
CDR3 DNA: TGTGCCAGCAGTACGACTAGCGGGGAAAGATGGGAGACCCAGTACTTC
CDR3 protein: CASSTTSGERWETQYF